This T cell receptor (beta chain) is drawn from a study of blood T cell repertoires in COVID-19 (dated by TCRdb to the early 2020s). For the study in its entirety: Samples covering the acute and convalescent phases of COVID-19 were provided by collaborators in the United States, Italy and Spain. The prospective study material was composed of cDNA or gDNA derived from T cells, B-cell-depleted T cells, or PBMCs. Deeply sampled blood TCRbeta repertoires from subjects exposed to, actively infected with, or recovered from COVID-19 were included in the dataset. The repertoires were made available in a free public database intended to serve as a resource for research on the immune response to SARS-CoV-2. Samples came from the ongoing ImmuneRACE study (first 160 participants) plus 1,254 subjects from 6 global collaborators. The sample metadata nearly always contained a de-identified subject ID, COVID-19 status, age in years and sex. HLA class I and class II types, where available, came from metadata supplied by the sample provider rather than from assay-based typing. General study outcomes and caveats: How much clinical and demographic metadata was included differed by source and by participant, and the metadata was provided uncurated.

The collaborating institutions used their own protocols to collect whole blood in K2EDTA tubes. For TCRbeta analysis, collaborator samples were shipped as frozen whole blood, as isolated PBMCs, or as DNA extracted from either sample type. This clone was detected ten times or more. Its antigen is currently not known. The sample holds no much larger clone one base away, and base qualities are not on file. TCRbeta CDR3 regions were amplified from genomic DNA using the immunoSEQ Assay, a bias-controlled multiplex PCR. The authors' analysis ran thus. The number of nucleated cells in each sample was estimated from the amplification of reference gene primers within the assay. To quantify the absolute abundance of each unique TCRbeta CDR3 rearrangement, sequence reads were collapsed and filtered. Productive Simpson clonality was computed per sample as the square root of Simpson's diversity index over productive rearrangements. TCRdb mirrors the immuneACCESS table, restricted to in-frame sequences. Some clones are absent from its copies; in checked studies, under half trace to an unresolved V gene, and the reason for the others is unknown. The D gene and trimming were derived from the DNA, and the V and J assignments and clone size from that table. The sample includes 45,000 to 55,000 clones, with 65% to 85% observed a single time. Just under 15% of the sample is held by the ten biggest clonotypes.

The clonotype originates from a human donor with active or convalescent COVID-19. The donor label of this sample is uncertain. The source material was peripheral blood.

In nucleotide form, the sequence is TGTGCCAGCAGCACCAGGGGGCGACGTAGTGCTGAAGCTTTCTTT. This translates into CASSTRGRRSAEAFF. Recombination joined TRBV7-2 with TRBJ1-1, with 8 central nucleotides matching TRBD1. Compared with germline, V lacks 5 bases and J lacks 6 bases; bases without a gene match: 11. From the cysteine up to the phenylalanine, the CDR3 has a length of 15 residues. Only the CDR3 region is kept as DNA, spanning 45 bases read in frame from base 1. CDR1 and CDR2 are read off the germline V gene as SGHTA and FQGNSA.